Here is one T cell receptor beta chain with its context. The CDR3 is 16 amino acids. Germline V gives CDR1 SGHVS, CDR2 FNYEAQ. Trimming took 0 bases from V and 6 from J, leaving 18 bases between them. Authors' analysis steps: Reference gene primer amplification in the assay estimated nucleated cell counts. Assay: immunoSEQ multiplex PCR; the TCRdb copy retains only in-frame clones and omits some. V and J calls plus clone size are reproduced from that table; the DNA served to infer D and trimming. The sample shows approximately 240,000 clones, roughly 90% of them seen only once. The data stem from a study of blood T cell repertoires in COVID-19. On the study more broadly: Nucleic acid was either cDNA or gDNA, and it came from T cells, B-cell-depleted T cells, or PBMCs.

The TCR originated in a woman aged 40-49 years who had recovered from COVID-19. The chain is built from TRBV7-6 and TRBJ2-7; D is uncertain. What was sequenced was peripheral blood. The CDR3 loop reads CASSLALQTPTAEQYF. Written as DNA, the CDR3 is TGTGCCAGCAGCTTAGCGCTCCAGACACCGACGGCCGAGCAGTACTTC.